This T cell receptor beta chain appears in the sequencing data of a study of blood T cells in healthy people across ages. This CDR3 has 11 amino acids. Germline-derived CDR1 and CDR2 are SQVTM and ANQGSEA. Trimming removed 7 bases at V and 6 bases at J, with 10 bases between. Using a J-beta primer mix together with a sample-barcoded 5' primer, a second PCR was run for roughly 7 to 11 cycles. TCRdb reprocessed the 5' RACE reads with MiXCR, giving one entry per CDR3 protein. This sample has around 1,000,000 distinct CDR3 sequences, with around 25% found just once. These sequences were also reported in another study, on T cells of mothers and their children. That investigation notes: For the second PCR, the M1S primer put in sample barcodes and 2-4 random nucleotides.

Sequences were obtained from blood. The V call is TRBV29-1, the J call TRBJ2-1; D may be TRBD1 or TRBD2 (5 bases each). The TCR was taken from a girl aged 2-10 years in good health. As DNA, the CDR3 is TGCAGCGCGGAGGACATCAATGAGCAGTTCTTC. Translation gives CSAEDINEQFF.